This entry lists 15 T cell receptor beta chains sequenced from one sample in a study of blood T cell repertoires in COVID-19. Here immunoSEQ multiplex PCR was the method, and the copy in TCRdb shows in-frame clones only, minus some. Found here are approximately 140,000 clones, roughly 78% of them singletons; the top ten hold 3% to 4.5%. Specimen: peripheral blood. The receptors stem from a man aged 55 to 70 with acute or convalescent COVID-19.

Written as DNA, the CDR3 is TGTGCCAGCAGTCACGGACAGGGGGACTATGGCTACACCTTC. It translates to CASSHGQGDYGYTF. The chain couples TRBV27 to TRBJ1-2; 10 nucleotides align to TRBD1. The CDR3 runs 14 residues. Germline assignment: CDR1 MNHEY and CDR2 SMNVEV (reference sequence). Unmatched junction bases numbered 3, after V lost 5 bases and J lost 3 bases.

The V gene is TRBV5-5, the J gene TRBJ1-3; TRBD1 is a possible D gene (5 bases). CDR1 is SGHKS, CDR2 YYEKEE, per germline (reference sequence). This CDR3 is 17 amino acids long. V was shortened by 3 bases and J by 2 bases, with 18 bases between the two germline ends. The CDR3 spells CASSSIEGRAAGNTIYF. The CDR3 DNA reads TGTGCCAGCAGCTCCATCGAAGGCAGGGCAGCTGGAAACACCATATATTTT. The full variable domain, completed using reference TRBV5-5 and TRBJ1-3, is DAGVTQSPTHLIKTRGQQVTLRCSPISGHKSVSWYQQVLGQGPQFIFQYYEKEERGRGNFPDRFSARQFPNYSSELNVNALLLGDSALYLCASSSIEGRAAGNTIYFGEGSWLTVV.

The chain employs TRBV19 and TRBJ2-1; the D gene is possibly TRBD1 (6 bases). The CDR3 is 13 residues long. Germline CDR1 and CDR2: LNHDA and SQIVND (reference sequence). The ends were cut back, 5 bases at V and 5 bases at J, with 10 bases in the middle. DNA of the CDR3: TGTGCCAGTAGTCGGGACACCGACAATGAGCAGTTCTTC. Its translation: CASSRDTDNEQFF.

This clone was seen a single time. J is TRBJ2-6 and V is TRBV3-1 (or the pseudogene TRBV3-2); weak D call: TRBD2 (5 bases). Germline CDR1 reads LGHDT; CDR2 reads YNNKEL (reference sequence). V lost 4 bases and J 0 bases, leaving 19 bases between the germline ends. The CDR3 sequence is 19 residues long. The chain's CDR3 is CASSPRGTKGASGANVLTF. The CDR3 coding sequence is TGTGCCAGCAGCCCCCGGGGTACCAAGGGCGCCTCTGGGGCCAACGTCCTGACTTTC.

The gene calls are TRBV28 and TRBJ2-7; 11 bases line up with TRBD1. Germline V gene sequence: CDR1 MDHEN, CDR2 SYDVKM. The CDR3 spans 15 residues. The V and J ends lost 5 bases and 3 bases, in that order; junction bases with no gene match: 6. CDR3 region: CASSPSDRGLYEQYF. Here the CDR3 DNA reads TGTGCCAGCAGTCCGTCGGACAGGGGGCTCTACGAGCAGTACTTC.

In the case of this clone: Other DNA sequences in this specimen translate into the identical CDR3. J is TRBJ1-5 and V is TRBV29-1; unclear D gene. Trimming left V 4 bases short and J 0 bases short, with 10 bases between. The CDR3 is 14 amino acids. Germline assignment: CDR1 SQVTM and CDR2 ANQGSEA. The CDR3 region has the DNA TGCAGCGTTGTTTCGGGAGATAGCAATCAGCCCCAGCATTTT. It translates to CSVVSGDSNQPQHF.

For the CDR3, the DNA is TGTGCCAGCAGCCCTCACGGACAGGGGAATGCGAACACCGGGGAGCTGTTTTTT. Translating it yields CASSPHGQGNANTGELFF. The rearrangement links TRBV7-8 to TRBJ2-2, with TRBD1 matching 9 bases. V shed 5 bases and J 0 bases; nucleotides not matched to a gene: 10. CDR1 is SGHVS, CDR2 FQNEAQ, per germline. The CDR3 consists of 18 residues.

The rearrangement links TRBV7-2 to TRBJ1-3; 8 positions match TRBD1. Germline V gene sequence: CDR1 SGHTA, CDR2 FQGNSA. The CDR3 extends over 14 amino acids. V was pared by 6 bases and J by 2 bases, with 3 bases of the junction left unmatched. The CDR3 protein is CASRPTGAGNTIYF. The CDR3 region has the DNA TGTGCCAGCAGACCGACAGGGGCTGGAAACACCATATATTTT.

The genes are TRBV16 and TRBJ1-2, with a tentative D call TRBD1 (6 bases). The CDR3 covers 15 residues. From germline, CDR1 is KGHSY and CDR2 FQNENV. With 4 bases removed from V and 1 base from J, the gap between germline ends came to 13 bases. CDR3 residues: CASSRQTGNNYGYTF. As DNA, the CDR3 is TGTGCCAGCAGCCGGCAGACAGGAAATAACTATGGCTACACCTTC.

Only a few counts were recorded for this clone. The CDR3, as DNA: TGTGCCAGCTTGGGGCAGGGGAAAGGCACTGAAGCTTTCTTT. Its translation: CASLGQGKGTEAFF. The rearrangement uses TRBV2 and TRBJ1-1; D perhaps matches TRBD1 (6 bases). Trimming pared 8 bases from V and 4 bases from J, leaving 17 bases between. There are 14 residues in the CDR3. Per germline, CDR1 SNHLY and CDR2 FYNNEI.

The sample holds a few counts of this clone. V gene TRBV28 combines with J gene TRBJ1-2; 10 nucleotides agree with TRBD1. CDR1 and CDR2 from the germline V gene are MDHEN and SYDVKM. CDR3 length equals 13 residues. Trimming cost V 4 bases and J 7 bases; bases outside gene matches: 3. The chain's CDR3 is CASSSGQGLGYTF. The CDR3, as DNA: TGTGCCAGCAGTTCGGGACAGGGGCTTGGCTACACCTTC.

The chain uses TRBV28 and TRBJ2-3; the D is unclear. Germline CDR1 MDHEN, CDR2 SYDVKM. Trimming pared 5 bases from V and 1 base from J, leaving 7 bases between. This CDR3 is built from 13 residues. The CDR3 region has the DNA TGTGCCAGCAGTCCACCAGGCACAGATACGCAGTATTTT. Amino acid sequence: CASSPPGTDTQYF.

The chain uses TRBV28 and TRBJ1-5; no definite D call. The CDR3 is 14 residues long. In germline, CDR1 is MDHEN, CDR2 SYDVKM. Trimming took off 8 bases at V and 4 bases at J, with 15 bases between the two ends. The CDR3 is CASSTGYGNQPQHF. The CDR3 DNA is TGTGCCAGCTCTACGGGTTACGGGAATCAGCCCCAGCATTTT.

V is TRBV28 and J is TRBJ1-1, with TRBD1 matching 7 bases. J gave up 6 bases and V 2 bases, and 9 bases lay outside the gene matches. The CDR3 is 15 amino acids. Germline V CDR1 and CDR2: MDHEN, SYDVKM. The CDR3 DNA reads as TGTGCCAGCAGTTTACAGGGGGTCGGGATGTCTGAAGCTTTCTTT. It is translated as CASSLQGVGMSEAFF.

This chain joins TRBV9 and TRBJ1-1; no firm D call. The V gene's germline CDR1 is SGDLS and CDR2 YYNGEE. This CDR3 contains 14 residues. Trimming shortened V by 0 bases and J by 4 bases, and 10 bases separated the two germline ends. The CDR3 DNA reads as TGTGCCAGCAGCGTAGGAGGGTCGGGCACTGAAGCTTTCTTT. Translated: CASSVGGSGTEAFF. The whole variable domain, filled in from reference TRBV9 and TRBJ1-1, reads DSGVTQTPKHLITATGQRVTLRCSPRSGDLSVYWYQQSLDQGLQFLIQYYNGEERAKGNILERFSAQQFPDLHSELNLSSLELGDSALYFCASSVGGSGTEAFFGQGTRLTVV.